This T cell receptor beta chain was observed in a study of cytomegalovirus exposure and HLA in healthy donors. PCR employed 60 Vbeta and 13 Jbeta primers. Only in-frame clones appear in the TCRdb table, and some are missing; sequencing was by immunoSEQ multiplex PCR. The sample records approximately 92,000 clones, around four fifths being singletons. V gave up 0 bases and J gave up 3 bases; unmatched junction bases: 2. Germline V CDR1 and CDR2: SQVTM, ANQGSEA. The CDR3 extends over 14 amino acids. The sample comprised PBMCs. The chain is built from TRBV29-1 and TRBJ2-7; 10 bases are a match to TRBD2. The clonotype was recovered from a man aged 45-65 years in good health and CMV-seropositive. The CDR3 nucleotides are TGCAGCGTTGAAGAGCCTAGCGGGGGCTACGAGCAGTACTTC. Protein: CSVEEPSGGYEQYF.